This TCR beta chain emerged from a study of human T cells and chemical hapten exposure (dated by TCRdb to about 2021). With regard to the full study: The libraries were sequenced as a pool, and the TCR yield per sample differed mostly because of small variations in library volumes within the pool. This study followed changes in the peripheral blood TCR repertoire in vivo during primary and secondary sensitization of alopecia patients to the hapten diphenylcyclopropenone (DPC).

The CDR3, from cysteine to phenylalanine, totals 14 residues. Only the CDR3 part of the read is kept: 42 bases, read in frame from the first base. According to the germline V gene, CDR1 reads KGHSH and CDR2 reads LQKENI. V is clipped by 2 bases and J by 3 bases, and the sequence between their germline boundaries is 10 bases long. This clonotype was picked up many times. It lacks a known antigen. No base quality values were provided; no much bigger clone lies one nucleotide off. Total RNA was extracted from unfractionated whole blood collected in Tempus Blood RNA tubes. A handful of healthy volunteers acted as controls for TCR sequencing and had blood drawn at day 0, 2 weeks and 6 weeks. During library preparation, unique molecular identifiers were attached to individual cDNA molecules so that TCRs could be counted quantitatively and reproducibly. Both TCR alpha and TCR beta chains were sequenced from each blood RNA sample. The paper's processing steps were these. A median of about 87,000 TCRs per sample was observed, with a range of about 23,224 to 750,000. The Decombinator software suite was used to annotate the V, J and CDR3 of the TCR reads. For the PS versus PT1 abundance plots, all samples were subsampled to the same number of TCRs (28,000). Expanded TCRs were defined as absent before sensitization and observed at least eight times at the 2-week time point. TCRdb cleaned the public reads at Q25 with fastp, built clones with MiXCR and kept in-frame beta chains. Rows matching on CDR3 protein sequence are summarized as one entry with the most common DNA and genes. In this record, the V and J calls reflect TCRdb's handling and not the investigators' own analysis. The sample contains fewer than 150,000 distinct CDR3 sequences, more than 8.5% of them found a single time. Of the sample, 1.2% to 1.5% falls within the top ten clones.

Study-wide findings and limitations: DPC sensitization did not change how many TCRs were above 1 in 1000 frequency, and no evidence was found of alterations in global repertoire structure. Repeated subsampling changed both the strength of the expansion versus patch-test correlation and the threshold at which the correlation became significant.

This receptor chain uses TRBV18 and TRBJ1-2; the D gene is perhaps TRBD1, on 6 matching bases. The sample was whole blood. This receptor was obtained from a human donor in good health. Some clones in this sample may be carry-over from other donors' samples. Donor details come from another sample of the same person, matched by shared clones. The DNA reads TGTGCCAGCTCACCAGGGGGGCCGGACTATGGCTACACCTTC. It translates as CASSPGGPDYGYTF. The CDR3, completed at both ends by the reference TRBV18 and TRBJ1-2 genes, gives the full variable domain NAGVMQNPRHLVRRRGQEARLRCSPMKGHSHVYWYRQLPEEGLKFMVYLQKENIIDESGMPKERFSAEFPKEGPSILRIQQVVRGDSAAYFCASSPGGPDYGYTFGSGTRLTVV.